Below, 22 T cell receptor beta chains from the same sample are listed, as sequenced in a study of blood T cell repertoires in COVID-19. Sequencing used immunoSEQ multiplex PCR; TCRdb keeps in-frame clones, though not all of them. Of roughly 360,000 clones listed, roughly 80% are singletons. The sequencing input was PBMCs or T cells enriched from blood (not recorded which). The receptors here all came from a woman aged 45-65 years who had recovered from COVID-19.

As to this clone: One end of the junction varies from germline; a read error may be responsible. J is TRBJ1-2 and V is TRBV3-1 (or the pseudogene TRBV3-2), with D unclear. The germline V gene has CDR1 LGHDT and CDR2 YNNKEL (reference sequence). This CDR3 region has 15 residues. The CDR3 reads CASTQTRGSNYGYTF. CDR3 DNA sequence: TGTGCCAGCACCCAAACTCGGGGAAGTAACTATGGCTACACCTTC.

This clone was seen a few times. This chain uses TRBV18 with TRBJ1-2; possible D gene TRBD1, 5 bases. Trimming pared 0 bases from V and 4 bases from J, leaving 15 bases between. CDR1 and CDR2 from the germline V gene are KGHSH and LQKENI. CDR3 length: 16 amino acids. DNA for the CDR3: TGTGCCAGCTCACCACCGTCGTCCCCAGGGTCCTATGGCTACACCTTC. Amino acids: CASSPPSSPGSYGYTF.

This clone was observed once. In DNA form, the CDR3 reads TGTGCCAGCAGCGTAAAGCAGGGTAATCGGTGCGAGCAGTACTTC. Its translation: CASSVKQGNRCEQYF. The chain is built from TRBV13 and TRBJ2-7, with TRBD1 as a possible D gene (5 bases). Between the trimmed V and J ends, which lost 5 bases and 6 bases, there was a span of 20 bases. The CDR3 sequence is 15 residues long. CDR1 and CDR2 from the germline V gene are PRHDT and FYEKMQ (reference sequence).

The chain has TRBV15 and TRBJ1-2, with 8 nucleotides matching TRBD1. V dropped 8 bases and J dropped 9; count of bases not matched to a gene: 11. The CDR3 covers 13 residues. Looked up from germline, CDR1 is LNHNV and CDR2 is YYDKDF (reference sequence). The CDR3 sequence is CATGQGFYGSYTF. CDR3 in DNA: TGTGCCACCGGACAGGGATTCTATGGTAGCTACACCTTC.

The J gene is TRBJ2-3, the V gene TRBV7-9; 9 nucleotides match TRBD2. The germline CDR1 and CDR2 sequences are SEHNR and FQNEAQ (reference sequence). The CDR3 covers 15 residues. V shed 5 bases, J shed 4 bases, and the junction held 7 bases outside the gene matches. The CDR3 loop is CASSHPSGASDTQYF. CDR3 DNA: TGTGCCAGCAGCCACCCTAGCGGGGCGTCAGATACGCAGTATTTT.

The chain is built from TRBV19 and TRBJ1-4; D uncertain. The V and J ends lost 5 bases and 5 bases respectively, with 15 bases between them. The germline V gene has CDR1 LNHDA and CDR2 SQIVND (reference sequence). The CDR3 runs to 15 residues. CDR3 nucleotide sequence: TGTGCCAGTAGTCCCTTTTCGGAACTAAATGAAAAACTGTTTTTT. It encodes CASSPFSELNEKLFF.

This clone has more than one count but fewer than ten. Other DNA sequences in the same sample also yield this CDR3. The V and J genes are TRBV2 and TRBJ1-1; a possible D gene is TRBD1 (5 bases). Germline V gene data show CDR1 as SNHLY and CDR2 as FYNNEI. The length of the CDR3 is 14 residues. V lost 5 bases and J 0 bases, leaving 10 bases between the germline ends. CDR3: CASSSGGMNTEAFF. In DNA form, the CDR3 reads TGTGCCAGCAGTTCGGGGGGGATGAACACTGAAGCTTTCTTT.

V is TRBV12-3 or TRBV12-4 and J is TRBJ2-1; perhaps TRBD1 as D (5 bases). Trimming pared 6 bases from V and 3 bases from J, leaving 9 bases between. The CDR3 is 13 residues long. The CDR3 spells CASRVTGYNEQFF. The CDR3 coding sequence is TGTGCCAGCAGAGTTACAGGCTACAATGAGCAGTTCTTC.

The V and J genes are TRBV6-1 and TRBJ1-1; the D is unclear. V shed 5 bases and J shed 3 bases, with 10 bases lying between them. The CDR3 has 13 amino acids. Germline V gives CDR1 MNHNS, CDR2 SASEGT. The CDR3 coding sequence is TGTGCCAGCAGTTATGTTCCAGACACTGAAGCTTTCTTT. Amino acid sequence: CASSYVPDTEAFF.

The chain joins TRBV5-1 to TRBJ1-4; no reliable D call. V was shortened by 0 bases and J by 11 bases, with 8 bases between the two germline ends. Germline V lookup: CDR1 SGHRS, CDR2 YFSETQ. The CDR3 runs 12 residues. CDR3 residues: CASSLGGWKLFF. For the CDR3, the DNA is TGCGCCAGCAGCTTGGGAGGGTGGAAACTGTTTTTT.

The rearrangement uses TRBV19 and TRBJ1-1; D gene ambiguous. V was trimmed by 4 bases and J by 1 base, leaving 10 bases between them. CDR3 length: 14 amino acids. Germline V CDR1 and CDR2: LNHDA, SQIVND (reference sequence). Here the CDR3 DNA reads TGTGCCAGTAGTAATGCGGGCGCGAACACTGAAGCTTTCTTT. Protein sequence: CASSNAGANTEAFF.

This chain links TRBV3-1 (or the pseudogene TRBV3-2) with TRBJ1-1; D may be TRBD1 (5 bases). V was cut by 4 bases and J by 1 base, with 10 bases left in between. CDR3 length: 14 residues. Looked up from germline, CDR1 is LGHDT and CDR2 is YNNKEL (reference sequence). CDR3 nucleotides: TGTGCCAGCAGCCGCCGTGGACAGAACACTGAAGCTTTCTTT. It yields the protein CASSRRGQNTEAFF.

This clone was observed a single time. This rearrangement joins TRBV3-1 (or the pseudogene TRBV3-2) to TRBJ2-7, with a weak D call TRBD1 (5 bases). This CDR3 region has 13 residues. V lost 2 bases, J lost 7 bases, and 12 bases lay in between. Germline V gene lookup returns CDR1 LGHDT and CDR2 YNNKEL (reference sequence). CDR3 region: CASSQSPTGEQYF. The DNA for the CDR3 is TGTGCCAGCAGCCAAAGCCCAACAGGAGAGCAGTACTTC.

The rearrangement links TRBV7-9 to TRBJ1-6; 7 nucleotides agree with TRBD1. CDR1 and CDR2 from the germline V gene are SEHNR and FQNEAQ (reference sequence). J was trimmed by 7 bases and V by 1 base; bases with no gene match: 4. The length of the CDR3 is 15 residues. DNA for the CDR3: TGTGCCAGCAGCTTAGGTGGGACAGAAAATTCACCCCTCCACTTT. This encodes CASSLGGTENSPLHF.

The chain recombines TRBV6-1 with TRBJ2-2, with a weak D call TRBD2 (5 bases). This CDR3 is 14 amino acids long. Germline values: CDR1 MNHNS, CDR2 SASEGT. Trimming removed 2 bases at V and 4 bases at J, with 8 bases between. In nucleotides, the CDR3 is TGTGCCAGCAGTGAACCCCGGGGCACCGGGGAGCTGTTTTTT. Translation: CASSEPRGTGELFF.

The rearrangement links TRBV6-5 to TRBJ1-2; possibly TRBD1 for D (6 bases). There are 16 residues in the CDR3. Germline V lookup: CDR1 MNHEY, CDR2 SVGAGI. V shed 0 bases and J shed 7 bases, with 18 bases lying between them. The CDR3 is CASSYSMDVQGRGYTF. As DNA, the CDR3 is TGTGCCAGCAGTTACTCAATGGATGTACAGGGCCGTGGCTACACCTTC.

V usage is TRBV29-1 and J usage is TRBJ2-1; no definite D call. Germline V gene lookup returns CDR1 SQVTM and CDR2 ANQGSEA. V lost 7 bases and J lost 5, with 15 bases in between. This CDR3 is 13 amino acids long. The CDR3 loop reads CSASTPSNNEQFF. The CDR3 DNA sequence: TGCAGCGCTTCGACACCGTCCAACAATGAGCAGTTCTTC.

This clone was counted a few times. CDR3 coding DNA: TGCGCCAGCAGCTTGCCCAGTGAAAAACTGTTTTTT. Amino acid sequence: CASSLPSEKLFF. V usage is TRBV5-1 and J usage is TRBJ1-4; no firm D call. Per the germline V gene, CDR1 is SGHRS and CDR2 is YFSETQ. CDR3 length: 12 residues. Trimming stripped 1 base from V and 7 bases from J, with 5 bases between.

The chain is built from TRBV7-2 and TRBJ1-6; 9 bases map to TRBD1. Germline assignment: CDR1 SGHTA and CDR2 FQGNSA. V lost 0 bases to trimming and J lost 8 bases; unmatched junction nucleotides: 5. The CDR3 contains 16 residues. CDR3 sequence: CASSLALTGGDSPLHF. The CDR3 DNA reads TGTGCCAGCAGCTTAGCGCTCACAGGGGGCGATTCACCCCTCCACTTT.

This clone was observed a few times. The chain carries TRBV6-5 and TRBJ1-1; 8 nucleotides agree with TRBD1. The CDR3 runs 15 residues. The germline CDR1 and CDR2 sequences are MNHEY and SVGAGI. V lost 5 bases and J lost 9; bases outside the gene matches: 14. The CDR3 DNA follows: TGTGCCAGCAGTCCAGAGGTCGGGACAGGTTCTCAAGCTTTCTTT. Amino acid sequence: CASSPEVGTGSQAFF.

This clone has more than one count but fewer than ten. V and J are TRBV14 and TRBJ1-2; 8 bases align to TRBD1. V dropped 1 base and J dropped 3; count of bases not matched to a gene: 7. The CDR3 has 16 amino acids. Germline CDR1 reads SGHDN; CDR2 reads FVKESK. CDR3 sequence (DNA): TGTGCCAGCAGCCAAGGGGGACAGGTCTTTTACTATGGCTACACCTTC. Translating it yields CASSQGGQVFYYGYTF. Together with reference TRBV14 and TRBJ1-2, the CDR3 gives the full variable domain: EAGVTQFPSHSVIEKGQTVTLRCDPISGHDNLYWYRRVMGKEIKFLLHFVKESKQDESGMPNNRFLAERTGGTYSTLKVQPAELEDSGVYFCASSQGGQVFYYGYTFGSGTRLTVV.

The gene calls are TRBV9 and TRBJ2-1, with TRBD2 matching over 10 bases. CDR1 and CDR2 (germline): SGDLS, YYNGEE. Losses at the gene ends were 0 bases for V and 4 bases for J; bases not matched to a gene: 4. The CDR3 has 16 amino acids. In nucleotides, the CDR3 is TGTGCCAGCAGCGTAGGAGCGGGAGGGGGGTACAATGAGCAGTTCTTC. The encoded protein is CASSVGAGGGYNEQFF.